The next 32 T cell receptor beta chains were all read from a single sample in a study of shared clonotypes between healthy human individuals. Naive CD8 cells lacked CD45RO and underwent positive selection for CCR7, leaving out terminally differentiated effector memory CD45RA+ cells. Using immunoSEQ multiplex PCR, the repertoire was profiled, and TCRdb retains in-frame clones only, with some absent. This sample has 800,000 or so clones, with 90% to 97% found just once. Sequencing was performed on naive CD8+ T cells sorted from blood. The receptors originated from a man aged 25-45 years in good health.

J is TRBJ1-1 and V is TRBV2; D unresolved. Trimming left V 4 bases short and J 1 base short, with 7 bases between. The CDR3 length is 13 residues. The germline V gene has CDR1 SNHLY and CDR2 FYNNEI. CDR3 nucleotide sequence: TGTGCCAGCAGTGTTCCGGAGAACACTGAAGCTTTCTTT. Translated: CASSVPENTEAFF.

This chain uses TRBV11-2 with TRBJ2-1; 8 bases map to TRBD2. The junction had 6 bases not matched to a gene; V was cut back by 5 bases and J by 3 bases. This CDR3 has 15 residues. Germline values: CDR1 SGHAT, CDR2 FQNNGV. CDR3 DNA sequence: TGTGCCAGCAGCCCGGTAACTAGCGGCTACAATGAGCAGTTCTTC. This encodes CASSPVTSGYNEQFF.

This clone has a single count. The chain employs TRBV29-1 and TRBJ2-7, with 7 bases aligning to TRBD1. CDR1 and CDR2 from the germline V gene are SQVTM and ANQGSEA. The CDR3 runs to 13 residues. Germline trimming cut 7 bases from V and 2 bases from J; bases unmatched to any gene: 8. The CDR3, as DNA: TGCAGCGCACAGGGGCCAACGACCTACGAGCAGTACTTC. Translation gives CSAQGPTTYEQYF.

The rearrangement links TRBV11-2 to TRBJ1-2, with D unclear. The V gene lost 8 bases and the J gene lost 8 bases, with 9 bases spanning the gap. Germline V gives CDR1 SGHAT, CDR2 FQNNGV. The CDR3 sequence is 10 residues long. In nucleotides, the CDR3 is TGTGCCAGCTTCCTACAGGGCTACACCTTC. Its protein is CASFLQGYTF.

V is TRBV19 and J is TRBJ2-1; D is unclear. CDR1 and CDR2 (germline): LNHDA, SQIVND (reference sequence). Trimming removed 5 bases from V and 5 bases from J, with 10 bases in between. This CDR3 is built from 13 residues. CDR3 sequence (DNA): TGTGCCAGTAGTCGTATTCTTAACAATGAGCAGTTCTTC. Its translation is CASSRILNNEQFF.

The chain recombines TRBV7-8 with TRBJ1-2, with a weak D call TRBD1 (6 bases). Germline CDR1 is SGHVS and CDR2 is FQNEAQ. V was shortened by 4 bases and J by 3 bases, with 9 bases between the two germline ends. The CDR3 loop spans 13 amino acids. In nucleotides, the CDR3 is TGTGCCAGCAGCTGGGGACAAGACTATGGCTACACCTTC. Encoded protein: CASSWGQDYGYTF.

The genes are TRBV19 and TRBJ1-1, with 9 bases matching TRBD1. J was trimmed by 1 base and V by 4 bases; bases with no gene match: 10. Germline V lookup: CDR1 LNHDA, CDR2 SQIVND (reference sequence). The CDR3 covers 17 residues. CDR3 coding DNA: TGTGCCAGTAGTAACCGACAGGGGGAAACCCCGAACACTGAAGCTTTCTTT. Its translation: CASSNRQGETPNTEAFF.

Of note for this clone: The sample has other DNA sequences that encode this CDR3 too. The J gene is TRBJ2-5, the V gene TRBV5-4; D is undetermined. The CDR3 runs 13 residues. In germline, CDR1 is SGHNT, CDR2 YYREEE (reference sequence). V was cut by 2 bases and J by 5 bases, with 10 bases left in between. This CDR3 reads CASSLWGSETQYF. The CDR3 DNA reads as TGTGCCAGCAGCTTATGGGGTAGTGAGACCCAGTACTTC. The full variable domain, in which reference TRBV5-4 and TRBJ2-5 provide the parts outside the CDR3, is ETGVTQSPTHLIKTRGQQVTLRCSSQSGHNTVSWYQQALGQGPQFIFQYYREEENGRGNFPPRFSGLQFPNYSSELNVNALELDDSALYLCASSLWGSETQYFGPGTRLLVL.

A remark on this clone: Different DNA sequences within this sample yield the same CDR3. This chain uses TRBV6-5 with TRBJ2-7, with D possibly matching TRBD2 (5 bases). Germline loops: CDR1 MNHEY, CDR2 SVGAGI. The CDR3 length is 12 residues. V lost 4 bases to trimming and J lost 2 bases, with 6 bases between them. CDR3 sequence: CASSSGTYEQYF. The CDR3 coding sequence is TGTGCCAGCAGTTCGGGGACCTACGAGCAGTACTTC.

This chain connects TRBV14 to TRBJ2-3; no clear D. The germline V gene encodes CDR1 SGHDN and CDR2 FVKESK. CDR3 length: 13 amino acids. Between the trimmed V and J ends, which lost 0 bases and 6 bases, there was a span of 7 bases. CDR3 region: CASSQDWLDTQYF. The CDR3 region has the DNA TGTGCCAGCAGCCAAGATTGGTTGGATACGCAGTATTTT.

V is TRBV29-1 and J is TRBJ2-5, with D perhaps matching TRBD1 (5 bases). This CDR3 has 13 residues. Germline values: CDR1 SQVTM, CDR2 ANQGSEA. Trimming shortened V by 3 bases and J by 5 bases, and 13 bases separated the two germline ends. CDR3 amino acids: CSVDLQGRETQYF. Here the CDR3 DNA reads TGCAGCGTTGACCTCCAGGGTCGGGAGACCCAGTACTTC.

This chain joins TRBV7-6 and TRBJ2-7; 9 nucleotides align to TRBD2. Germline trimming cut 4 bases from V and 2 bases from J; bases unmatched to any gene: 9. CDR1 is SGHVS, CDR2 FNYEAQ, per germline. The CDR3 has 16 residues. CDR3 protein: CASSSPGVAGAYEQYF. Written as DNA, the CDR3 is TGTGCCAGCAGCTCTCCGGGCGTAGCGGGGGCCTACGAGCAGTACTTC.

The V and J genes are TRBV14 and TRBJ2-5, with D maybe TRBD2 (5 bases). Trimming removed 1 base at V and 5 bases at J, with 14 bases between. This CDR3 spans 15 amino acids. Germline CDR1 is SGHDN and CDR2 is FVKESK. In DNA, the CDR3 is TGTGCCAGCAGCCAAGGAGGGATATCCGGCGAGACCCAGTACTTC. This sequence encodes CASSQGGISGETQYF.

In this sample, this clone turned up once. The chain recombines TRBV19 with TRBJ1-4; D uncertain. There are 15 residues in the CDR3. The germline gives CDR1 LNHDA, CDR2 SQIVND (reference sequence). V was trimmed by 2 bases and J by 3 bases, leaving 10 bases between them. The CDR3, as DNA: TGTGCCAGTAGTATATCGGAGGGCTCTAATGAAAAACTGTTTTTT. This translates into CASSISEGSNEKLFF. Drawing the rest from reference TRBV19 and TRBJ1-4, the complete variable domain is DGGITQSPKYLFRKEGQNVTLSCEQNLNHDAMYWYRQDPGQGLRLIYYSQIVNDFQKGDIAEGYSVSREKKESFPLTVTSAQKNPTAFYLCASSISEGSNEKLFFGSGTQLSVL.

CDR3 in DNA: TGTGCCAGCAGCTTAGGGATGACAGGGACATACGAGCAGTACTTC. Translation: CASSLGMTGTYEQYF. V usage is TRBV7-9 and J usage is TRBJ2-7, with TRBD1 identical over 7 bases. V shed 1 base and J 4 bases; nucleotides not matched to a gene: 7. This CDR3 contains 15 residues. The germline gives CDR1 SEHNR, CDR2 FQNEAQ (reference sequence).

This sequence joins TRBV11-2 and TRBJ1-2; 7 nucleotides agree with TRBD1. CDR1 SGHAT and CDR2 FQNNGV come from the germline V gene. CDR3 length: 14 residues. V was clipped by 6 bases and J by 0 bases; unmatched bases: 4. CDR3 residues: CASRGGSANYGYTF. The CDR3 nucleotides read TGTGCCAGCAGAGGGGGCTCGGCTAACTATGGCTACACCTTC.

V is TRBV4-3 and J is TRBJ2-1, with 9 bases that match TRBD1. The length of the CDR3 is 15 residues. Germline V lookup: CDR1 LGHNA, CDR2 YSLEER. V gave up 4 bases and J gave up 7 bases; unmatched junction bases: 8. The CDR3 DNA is TGCGCCAGCAGCCTTCAGACAGGGGGGAGGAATGAGCAGTTCTTC. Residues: CASSLQTGGRNEQFF.

CDR3 protein: CASSPWVAGENEQFF. In nucleotides, the CDR3 is TGCGCCAGCAGCCCCTGGGTAGCGGGAGAGAATGAGCAGTTCTTC. The chain combines TRBV5-1 with TRBJ2-1, with 9 bases fitting TRBD2. V shed 4 bases, J shed 7 bases, and the junction held 9 bases outside the gene matches. The CDR3 is made up of 15 amino acids. Per the germline V gene, CDR1 is SGHRS and CDR2 is YFSETQ.

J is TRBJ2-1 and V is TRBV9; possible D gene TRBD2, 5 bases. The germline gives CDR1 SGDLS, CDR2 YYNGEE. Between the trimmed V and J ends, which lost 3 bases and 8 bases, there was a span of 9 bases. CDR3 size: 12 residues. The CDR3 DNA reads TGTGCCAGCAGCGCCTCCGGGGATGAGCAGTTCTTC. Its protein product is CASSASGDEQFF.

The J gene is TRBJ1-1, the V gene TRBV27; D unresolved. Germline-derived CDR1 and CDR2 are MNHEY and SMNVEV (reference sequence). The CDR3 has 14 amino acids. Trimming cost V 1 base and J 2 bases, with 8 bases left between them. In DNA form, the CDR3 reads TGTGCCAGCAGTTTATACGGGGAAAACACTGAAGCTTTCTTT. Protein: CASSLYGENTEAFF.

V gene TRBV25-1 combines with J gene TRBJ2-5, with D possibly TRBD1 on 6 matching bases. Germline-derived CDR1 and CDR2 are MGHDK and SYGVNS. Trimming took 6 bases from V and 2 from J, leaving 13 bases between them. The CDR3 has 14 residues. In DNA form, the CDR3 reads TGTGCCAGCAGCCCCCAAGACAGGCAAGAGACCCAGTACTTC. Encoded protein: CASSPQDRQETQYF.

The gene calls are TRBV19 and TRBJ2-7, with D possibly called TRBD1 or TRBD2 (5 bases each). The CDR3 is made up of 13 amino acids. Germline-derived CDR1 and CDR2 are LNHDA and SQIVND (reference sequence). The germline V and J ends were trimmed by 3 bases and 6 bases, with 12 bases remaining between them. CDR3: CASSMGEGSEQYF. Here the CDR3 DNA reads TGTGCCAGTAGTATGGGGGAAGGAAGCGAGCAGTACTTC.

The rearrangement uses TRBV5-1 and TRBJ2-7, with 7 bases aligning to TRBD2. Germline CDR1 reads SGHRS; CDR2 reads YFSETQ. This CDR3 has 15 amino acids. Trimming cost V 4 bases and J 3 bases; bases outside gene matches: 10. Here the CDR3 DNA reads TGCGCCAGCAGCCTAGTAGTCCGGGGGGACTACGAGCAGTACTTC. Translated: CASSLVVRGDYEQYF.

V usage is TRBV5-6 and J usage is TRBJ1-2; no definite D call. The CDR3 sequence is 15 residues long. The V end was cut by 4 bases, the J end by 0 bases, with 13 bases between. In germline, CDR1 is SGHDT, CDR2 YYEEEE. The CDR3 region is CASSPPSSANYGYTF. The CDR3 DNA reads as TGTGCCAGCAGCCCCCCGAGTTCGGCTAACTATGGCTACACCTTC.

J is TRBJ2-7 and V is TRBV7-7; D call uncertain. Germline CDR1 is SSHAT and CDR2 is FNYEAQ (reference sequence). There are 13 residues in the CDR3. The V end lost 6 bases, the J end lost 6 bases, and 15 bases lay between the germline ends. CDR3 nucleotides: TGTGCCAGCAGTCCCGCGTTTGGCTCCGAGCAGTACTTC. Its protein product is CASSPAFGSEQYF. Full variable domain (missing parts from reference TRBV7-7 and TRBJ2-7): GAGVSQSPRYKVTKRGQDVTLRCDPISSHATLYWYQQALGQGPEFLTYFNYEAQPDKSGLPSDRFSAERPEGSISTLTIQRTEQRDSAMYRCASSPAFGSEQYFGPGTRLTVT.

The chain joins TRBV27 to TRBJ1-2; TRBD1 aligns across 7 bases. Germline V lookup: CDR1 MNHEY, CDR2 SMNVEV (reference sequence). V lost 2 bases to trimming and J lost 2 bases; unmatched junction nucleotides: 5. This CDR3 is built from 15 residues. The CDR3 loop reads CASSLLGTANYGYTF. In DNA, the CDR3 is TGTGCCAGCAGTTTACTTGGGACAGCAAACTATGGCTACACCTTC.

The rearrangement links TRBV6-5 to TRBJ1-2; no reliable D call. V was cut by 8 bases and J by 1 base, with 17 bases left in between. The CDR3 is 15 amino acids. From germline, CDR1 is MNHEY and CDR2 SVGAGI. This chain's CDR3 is CASGLRAEYNYGYTF. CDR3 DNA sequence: TGTGCCAGCGGACTACGGGCCGAGTATAACTATGGCTACACCTTC.

The CDR3 DNA is TGTGCCAGCAGCAGGGACGGGAGAAGCTCCTACAATGAGCAGTTCTTC. This gives the protein CASSRDGRSSYNEQFF. The J gene is TRBJ2-1, the V gene TRBV14, with a weak D call TRBD2 (6 bases). CDR3 length: 16 amino acids. V was clipped by 5 bases and J by 0 bases, with 14 bases between them. Per the germline V gene, CDR1 is SGHDN and CDR2 is FVKESK. The complete variable domain, with remaining parts taken from reference TRBV14 and TRBJ2-1, reads EAGVTQFPSHSVIEKGQTVTLRCDPISGHDNLYWYRRVMGKEIKFLLHFVKESKQDESGMPNNRFLAERTGGTYSTLKVQPAELEDSGVYFCASSRDGRSSYNEQFFGPGTRLTVL.

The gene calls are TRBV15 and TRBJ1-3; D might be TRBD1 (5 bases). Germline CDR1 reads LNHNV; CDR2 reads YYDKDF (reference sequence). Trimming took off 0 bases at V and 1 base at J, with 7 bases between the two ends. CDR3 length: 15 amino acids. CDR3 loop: CATSRDWGSGNTIYF. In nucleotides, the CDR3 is TGTGCCACCAGCAGAGATTGGGGGTCTGGAAACACCATATATTTT.

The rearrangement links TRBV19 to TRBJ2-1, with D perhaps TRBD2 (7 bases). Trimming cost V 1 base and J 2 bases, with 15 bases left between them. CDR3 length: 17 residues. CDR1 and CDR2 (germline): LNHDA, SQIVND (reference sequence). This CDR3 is CASSIAGGQGPYNEQFF. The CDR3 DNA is TGTGCCAGTAGTATAGCCGGGGGGCAGGGGCCCTACAATGAGCAGTTCTTC.

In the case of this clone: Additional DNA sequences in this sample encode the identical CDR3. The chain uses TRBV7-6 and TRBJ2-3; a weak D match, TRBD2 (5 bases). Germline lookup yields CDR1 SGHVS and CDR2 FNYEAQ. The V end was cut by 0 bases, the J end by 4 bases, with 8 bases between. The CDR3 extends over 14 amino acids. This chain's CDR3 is CASSLAGAADTQYF. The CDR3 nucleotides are TGTGCCAGCAGCTTAGCGGGAGCGGCAGATACGCAGTATTTT.

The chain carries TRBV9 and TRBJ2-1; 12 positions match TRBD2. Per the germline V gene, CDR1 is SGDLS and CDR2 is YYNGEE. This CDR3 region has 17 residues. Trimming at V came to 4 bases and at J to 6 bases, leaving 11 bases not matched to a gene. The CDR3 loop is CASSTRLAGVSGNEQFF. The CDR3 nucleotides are TGTGCCAGCAGCACCCGACTAGCGGGAGTATCTGGCAATGAGCAGTTCTTC.